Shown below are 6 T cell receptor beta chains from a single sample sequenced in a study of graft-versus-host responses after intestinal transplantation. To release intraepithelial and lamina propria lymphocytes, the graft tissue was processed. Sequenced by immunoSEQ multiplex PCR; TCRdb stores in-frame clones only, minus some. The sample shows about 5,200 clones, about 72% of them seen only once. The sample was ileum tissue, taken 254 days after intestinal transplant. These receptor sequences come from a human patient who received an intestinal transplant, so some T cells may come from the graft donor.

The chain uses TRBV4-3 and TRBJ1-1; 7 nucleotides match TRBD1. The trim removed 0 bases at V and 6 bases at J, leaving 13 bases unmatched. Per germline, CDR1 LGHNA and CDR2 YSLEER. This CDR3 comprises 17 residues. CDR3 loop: CASSQESLAGGSAEAFF. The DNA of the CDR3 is TGCGCCAGCAGCCAAGAAAGTTTAGCAGGGGGGTCCGCTGAAGCTTTCTTT.

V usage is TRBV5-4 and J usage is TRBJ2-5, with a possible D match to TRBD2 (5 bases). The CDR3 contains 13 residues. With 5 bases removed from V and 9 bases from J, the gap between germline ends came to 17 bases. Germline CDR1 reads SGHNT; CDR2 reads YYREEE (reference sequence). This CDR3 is CASSRSTLEAQYF. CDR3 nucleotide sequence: TGTGCCAGCAGTAGATCTACACTGGAGGCCCAGTACTTC.

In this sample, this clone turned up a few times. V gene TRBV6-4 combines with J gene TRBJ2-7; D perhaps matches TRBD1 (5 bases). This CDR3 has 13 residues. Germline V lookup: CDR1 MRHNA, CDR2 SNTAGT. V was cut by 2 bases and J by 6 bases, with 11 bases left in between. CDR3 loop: CASSDEERGEQYF. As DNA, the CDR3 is TGTGCCAGCAGTGACGAAGAAAGGGGCGAGCAGTACTTC.

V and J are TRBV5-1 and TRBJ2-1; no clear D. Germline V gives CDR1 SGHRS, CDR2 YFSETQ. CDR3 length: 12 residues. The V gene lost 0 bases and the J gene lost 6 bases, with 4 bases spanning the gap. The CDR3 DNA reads TGCGCCAGCAGCTTGGATATCAATGAGCAGTTCTTC. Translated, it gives CASSLDINEQFF.

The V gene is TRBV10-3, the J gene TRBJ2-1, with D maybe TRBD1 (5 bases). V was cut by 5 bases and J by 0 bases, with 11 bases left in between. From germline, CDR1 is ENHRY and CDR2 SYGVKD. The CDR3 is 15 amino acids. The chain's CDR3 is CAISSGPSSYNEQFF. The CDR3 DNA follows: TGTGCCATCAGTTCAGGGCCGAGCTCCTACAATGAGCAGTTCTTC.

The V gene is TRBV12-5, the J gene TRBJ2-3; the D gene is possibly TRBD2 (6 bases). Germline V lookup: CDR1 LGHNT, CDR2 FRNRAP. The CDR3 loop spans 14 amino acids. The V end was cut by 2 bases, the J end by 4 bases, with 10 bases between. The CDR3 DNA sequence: TGTGCTAGTGGTTTGATCGGGGGAGCAGATACGCAGTATTTT. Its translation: CASGLIGGADTQYF.